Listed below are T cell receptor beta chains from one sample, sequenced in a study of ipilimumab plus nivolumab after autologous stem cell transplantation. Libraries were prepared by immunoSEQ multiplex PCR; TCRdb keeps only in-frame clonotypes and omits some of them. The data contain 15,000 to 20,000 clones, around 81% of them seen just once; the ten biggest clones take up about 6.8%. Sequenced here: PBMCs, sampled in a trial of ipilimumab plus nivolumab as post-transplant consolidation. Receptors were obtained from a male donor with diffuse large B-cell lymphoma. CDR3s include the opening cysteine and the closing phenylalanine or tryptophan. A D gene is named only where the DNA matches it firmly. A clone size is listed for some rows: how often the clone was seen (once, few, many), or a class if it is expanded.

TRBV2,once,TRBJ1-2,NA,TGTGCCAGCAGTGAAGGGGGAAACTATGGCTACACCTTC,CASSEGGNYGYTF
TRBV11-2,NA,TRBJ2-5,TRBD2,TGTGCCAGCAGCTTAGAGCTCTCTAGCGGGGTGGAGACCCAGTACTTC,CASSLELSSGVETQYF
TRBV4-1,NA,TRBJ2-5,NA,TGCGCCAGCAGCCAAGTAGGCAGGGGAGAGCCTGGTGAAGAGACCCAGTACTTC,CASSQVGRGEPGEETQYF
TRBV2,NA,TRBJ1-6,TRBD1,TGTGCCAGCAGTGAAGGGACAGGGGGGAATTCACCCCTCCACTTT,CASSEGTGGNSPLHF
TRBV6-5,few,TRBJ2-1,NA,TGTGCCAGCAGTTACCTGGGCAATGAGCAGTTCTTC,CASSYLGNEQFF
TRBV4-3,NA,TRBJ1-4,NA,TGCGCCAGCAGCCAGAACCGGGAGTTCTGGGGGGAAAAACTGTTTTTT,CASSQNREFWGEKLFF
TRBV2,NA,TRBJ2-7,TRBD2,TGTGCCAGCAGTGAGGTAGCGGGGGGATCCTACGAGCAGTACTTC,CASSEVAGGSYEQYF
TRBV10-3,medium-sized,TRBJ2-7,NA,TGTGCCATCAGTGAGGGTTTAGCGGACCTATCCTACGAGCAGTACTTC,CAISEGLADLSYEQYF
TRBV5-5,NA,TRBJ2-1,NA,TGTGCCAGCAGCTTCCCCGAGACCCGAACCTACAATGAGCAGTTCTTC,CASSFPETRTYNEQFF
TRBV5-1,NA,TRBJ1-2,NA,TGCGCCAGCAGCTTGGCCTTTGAGTATGGCTACACCTTC,CASSLAFEYGYTF
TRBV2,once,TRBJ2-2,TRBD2,TGTGCCAGCAAGGGGAGACTAGCGCTGATCGGGGAGCTGTTTTTT,CASKGRLALIGELFF
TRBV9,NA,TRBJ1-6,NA,TGTGCCAGCAGCGCGCGGCTCATGGGGATGACACCCCTCCACTTT,CASSARLMGMTPLHF
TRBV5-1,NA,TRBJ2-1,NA,TGCGCCAGCAGCTTGCGGATCGACTTTCTCTCCTACAATGAGCAGTTCTTC,CASSLRIDFLSYNEQFF
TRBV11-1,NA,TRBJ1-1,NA,TGTGCCAGCAGACTAGGTAGGGGCCCCATGAACACTGAAGCTTTCTTT,CASRLGRGPMNTEAFF
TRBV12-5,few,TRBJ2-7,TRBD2,TGTGCTAGTGGTTTTCCGCTGGGAGCGGGGGTCTACGAGCAGTACTTC,CASGFPLGAGVYEQYF
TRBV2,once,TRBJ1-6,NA,TGTGCCAGCAGCGCGGGGGGTAATTCACCCCTCCACTTT,CASSAGGNSPLHF
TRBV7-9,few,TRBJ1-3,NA,TGTGCCAGCAGCTTAGTTGAATCTGGAAACACCATATATTTT,CASSLVESGNTIYF
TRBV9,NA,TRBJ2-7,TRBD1,TGTGCCAGCAGCGTTTCCACCGGGACAGGGTATTCCGAGCAGTACTTC,CASSVSTGTGYSEQYF
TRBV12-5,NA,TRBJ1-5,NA,TGTGCTAGTGGTTTGGATGGGCTCGGTCGGGGCAATCAGCCCCAGCATTTT,CASGLDGLGRGNQPQHF
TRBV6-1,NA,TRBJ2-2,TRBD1,TGTGCCAGCGGGGACAGGGGGTCGAACACCGGGGAGCTGTTTTTT,CASGDRGSNTGELFF
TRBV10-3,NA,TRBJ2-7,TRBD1,TGTGCCATCAGTACAAGGACAGGGAGCTACGAGCAGTACTTC,CAISTRTGSYEQYF
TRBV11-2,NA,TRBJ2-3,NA,TGTGCCAGCAGCTTTGGTGGGGGTGATACGCAGTATTTT,CASSFGGGDTQYF
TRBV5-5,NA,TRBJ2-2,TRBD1,TGTGCCAGCAGCTTGGACAGGGGGCGAGCCGGGGAGCTGTTTTTT,CASSLDRGRAGELFF
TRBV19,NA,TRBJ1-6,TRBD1,TGTGCCAGTTACTCCGGGACAGGATACTCACCCCTCCACTTT,CASYSGTGYSPLHF
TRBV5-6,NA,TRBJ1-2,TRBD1,TGTGCCAGCAGCTGGGACAGGGGCTATGGCTACACCTTC,CASSWDRGYGYTF
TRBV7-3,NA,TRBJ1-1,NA,TGTGCCAGCAGCTCTACTGCGAGGAACACTGAAGCTTTCTTT,CASSSTARNTEAFF
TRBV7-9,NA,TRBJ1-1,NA,TGTGCCAGCAGCTTAGAGGCTTGGGTTACGGAAGCTTTCTTT,CASSLEAWVTEAFF
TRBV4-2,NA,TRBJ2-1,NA,TGTGCCAGCAGCCAAGAAATCGCAGGGCCATACAATGAGCAGTTCTTC,CASSQEIAGPYNEQFF
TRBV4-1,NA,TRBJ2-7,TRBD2,TGCGCCAGCAGCCTAATCTTTTCAGCGGGGGCCACAGCTGGTTCCTACGAGCAGTACTTC,CASSLIFSAGATAGSYEQYF
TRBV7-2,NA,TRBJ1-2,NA,TGTGCCAGCAGCTTGGCAGTCTTTCCTCCTAGCTACACCTTC,CASSLAVFPPSYTF
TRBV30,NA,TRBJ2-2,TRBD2,TGTGCCTGGACTGTCCTAGCGGGAACGGGGGAGCTGTTTTTT,CAWTVLAGTGELFF
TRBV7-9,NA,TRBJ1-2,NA,TGTGCCAGCAGCTCTACGATCCATGGCTACACCTTC,CASSSTIHGYTF
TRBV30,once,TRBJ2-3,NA,TGTGCCTGGAGTGCCTCGGAGGGGGGGGGCTATGCCGCAGATACGCAGTATTTT,CAWSASEGGGYAADTQYF
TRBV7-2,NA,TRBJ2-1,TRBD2,TGTGCCAGCAGCTTTCCTAGCGGGGGGCCGACTTACAATGAGCAGTTCTTC,CASSFPSGGPTYNEQFF
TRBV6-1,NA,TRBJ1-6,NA,TGTGCCAGCAGATTACAGGGCGGCTCACCCCTCCACTTT,CASRLQGGSPLHF
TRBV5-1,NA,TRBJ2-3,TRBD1,TGCGCCAGCAGCTTGGCGGGACAGCCCGGCGCAGATACGCAGTATTTT,CASSLAGQPGADTQYF
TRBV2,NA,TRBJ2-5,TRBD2,TGTGCCAGCAGAGAACTAGCGGGGGGTCTACGGGAGACCCAGTACTTC,CASRELAGGLRETQYF
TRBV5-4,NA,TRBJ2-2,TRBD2,TGTGCCAGCAGCTGGCGGGGGTCCGCGAACACCGGGGAGCTGTTTTTT,CASSWRGSANTGELFF
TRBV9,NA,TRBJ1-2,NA,TGTGCCAGCAGCGTAGATCCAGTCCCTAACTATGGCTACACCTTC,CASSVDPVPNYGYTF
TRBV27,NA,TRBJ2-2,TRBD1,TGTGCCAGCAGTTCACTACAGGGGGGTCGGCCCCAGAACACCGGGGAGCTGTTTTTT,CASSSLQGGRPQNTGELFF
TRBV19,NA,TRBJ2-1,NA,TGTGCCAGTAGTGTCCGGTTGGAACTCGAACAGTTCTTC,CASSVRLELEQFF
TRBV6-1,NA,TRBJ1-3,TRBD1,TGTGCCAGCAGTGAAAGGGGACAGCAGGGGAATTTCCGTGGAAACACCATATATTTT,CASSERGQQGNFRGNTIYF
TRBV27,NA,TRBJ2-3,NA,TGTGCCAGCAGTTTAACTGAGCCCACAGATACGCAGTATTTT,CASSLTEPTDTQYF
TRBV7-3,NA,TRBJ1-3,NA,TGTGCCAGCAGCCCCCCGACAGGTAACCCGGGAAACACCATATATTTT,CASSPPTGNPGNTIYF
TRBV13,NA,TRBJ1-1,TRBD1,TGTGCCAGCAGCCAACAAGACCCCTTCAGGGGGGACACTGAAGCTTTCTTT,CASSQQDPFRGDTEAFF
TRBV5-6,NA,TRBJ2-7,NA,TGTGCCAGCAGCTTGGGTGTTTCCGGGGACGAGCAGTACTTC,CASSLGVSGDEQYF
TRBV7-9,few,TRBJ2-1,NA,TGTGCCAGCACACCGATCCCCAAGTTAGGGGAGGAGCAGTTCTTC,CASTPIPKLGEEQFF
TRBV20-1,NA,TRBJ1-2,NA,TGCAGACCGGGAGGGGAGCGTGGCTACACCTTC,CRPGGERGYTF
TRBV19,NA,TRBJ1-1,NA,TGTGCCAGTAGTTCGGAGGGGGTAGTAGCTTTCTTT,CASSSEGVVAFF